This entry features one T cell receptor beta chain sequence. Its antigen is unknown. A junction boundary mismatches the germline segment, possibly from a read error. cDNA libraries of TCR beta carried unique molecular identifiers. TCRdb ran MiXCR on the PCR reads and lists one entry per CDR3 protein. The sample has hundreds of thousands of distinct CDR3 sequences, 25% to 30% seen once. The CDR3 loop spans 15 amino acids. Per the germline V gene, CDR1 is SSHAT and CDR2 is FNYEAQ (reference sequence). These data belong to a study of post-analysis software for immune sequencing data. Notes on the study in general: There was significantly lower normalized Chao1 diversity in multiple sclerosis patients than in controls. Five or six TRBV segments appeared more often in patients than in controls, and TRBV5-6, TRBV5-1 and TRBV20-1 were among these.

Sequenced sample: blood. The V call is TRBV7-7, the J call TRBJ2-5, with D unresolved. This sequence originates from a girl aged 5-17 years with multiple sclerosis. CDR3 region: CASSLIGGLQETQYF. For the CDR3, the DNA is TGTGCTAGCAGCTTAATAGGTGGGCTCCAAGAGACCCAGTACTTC.